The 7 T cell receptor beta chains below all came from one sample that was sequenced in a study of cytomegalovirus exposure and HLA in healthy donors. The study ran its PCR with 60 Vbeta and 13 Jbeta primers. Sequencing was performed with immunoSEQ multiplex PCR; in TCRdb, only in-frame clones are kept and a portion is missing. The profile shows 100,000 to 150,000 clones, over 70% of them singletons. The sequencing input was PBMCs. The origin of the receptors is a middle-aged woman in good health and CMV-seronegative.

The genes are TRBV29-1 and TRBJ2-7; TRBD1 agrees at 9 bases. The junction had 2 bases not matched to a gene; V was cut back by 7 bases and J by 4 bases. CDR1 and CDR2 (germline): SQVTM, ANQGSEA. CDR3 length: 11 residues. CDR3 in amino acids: CSGGQGYEQYF. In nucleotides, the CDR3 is TGCAGCGGGGGACAGGGTTACGAGCAGTACTTC.

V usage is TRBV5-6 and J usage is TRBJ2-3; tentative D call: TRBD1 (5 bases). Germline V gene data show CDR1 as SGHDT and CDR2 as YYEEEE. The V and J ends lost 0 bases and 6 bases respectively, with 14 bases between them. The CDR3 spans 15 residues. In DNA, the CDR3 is TGTGCCAGCAGCTTGGTGGCAGGGAAGGGCGATACGCAGTATTTT. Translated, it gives CASSLVAGKGDTQYF.

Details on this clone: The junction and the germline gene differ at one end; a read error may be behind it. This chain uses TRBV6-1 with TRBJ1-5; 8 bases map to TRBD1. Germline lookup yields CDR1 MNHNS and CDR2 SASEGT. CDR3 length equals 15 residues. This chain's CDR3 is CASREGQGNNQPQHF. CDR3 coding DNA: TGTGCCAGCAGGGAAGGACAGGGCAACAATCAGCCCCAGCATTTT.

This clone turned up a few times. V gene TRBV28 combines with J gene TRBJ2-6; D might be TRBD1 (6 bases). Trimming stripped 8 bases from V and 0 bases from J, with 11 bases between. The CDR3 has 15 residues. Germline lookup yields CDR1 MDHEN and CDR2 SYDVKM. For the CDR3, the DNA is TGTGCCAGCGGCGGACAGAGCTCTGGGGCCAACGTCCTGACTTTC. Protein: CASGGQSSGANVLTF. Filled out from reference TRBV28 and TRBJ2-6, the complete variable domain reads DVKVTQSSRYLVKRTGEKVFLECVQDMDHENMFWYRQDPGLGLRLIYFSYDVKMKEKGDIPEGYSVSREKKERFSLILESASTNQTSMYLCASGGQSSGANVLTFGAGSRLTVL.

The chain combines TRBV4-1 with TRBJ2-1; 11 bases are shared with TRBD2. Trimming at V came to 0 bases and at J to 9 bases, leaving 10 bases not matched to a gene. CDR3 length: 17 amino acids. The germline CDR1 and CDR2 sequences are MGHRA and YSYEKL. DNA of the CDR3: TGCGCCAGCAGCCAAGATCCTAGCGGGGGGCCTTTGGGTGAGCAGTTCTTC. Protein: CASSQDPSGGPLGEQFF.

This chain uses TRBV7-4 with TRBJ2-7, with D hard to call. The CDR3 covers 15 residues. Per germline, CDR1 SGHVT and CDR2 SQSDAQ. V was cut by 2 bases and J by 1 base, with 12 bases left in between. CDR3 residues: CASSLTPPLSYEQYF. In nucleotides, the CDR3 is TGTGCCAGCAGCTTAACCCCCCCCCTATCCTACGAGCAGTACTTC.

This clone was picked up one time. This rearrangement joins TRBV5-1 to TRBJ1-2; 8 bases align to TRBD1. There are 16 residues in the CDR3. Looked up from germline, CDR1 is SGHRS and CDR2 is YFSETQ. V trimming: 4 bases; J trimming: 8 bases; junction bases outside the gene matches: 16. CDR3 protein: CASSPGQGALVRGYTF. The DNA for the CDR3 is TGCGCCAGCAGCCCTGGCCAGGGGGCGCTTGTAAGGGGCTACACCTTC.